Listed below are T cell receptor beta chains from one sample, sequenced in a study of blood T cell repertoires in COVID-19. Produced via immunoSEQ multiplex PCR; TCRdb's table is partial and in-frame only. The data contain about 180,000 clones, 88% of them singletons. Sample: peripheral blood. The receptors stem from a woman under 40 with acute or convalescent COVID-19. CDR3s include the opening cysteine and the closing phenylalanine or tryptophan. The D gene is left open where the match is weak. Only some rows state a clone size, as once, few, many or a class for expanded clones.

size,J,D,V,CDR3,DNA
NA,TRBJ2-7,TRBD1,TRBV11-1,CASGRDSVNEQYF,TGTGCCAGCGGCCGGGACAGCGTCAACGAGCAGTACTTC
few,TRBJ1-1,NA,TRBV29-1,CSVRTGGNTEAFF,TGCAGCGTCCGAACCGGAGGGAACACTGAAGCTTTCTTT
NA,TRBJ2-3,NA,TRBV2,CASAVADTQYF,TGTGCCAGCGCGGTGGCAGATACGCAGTATTTT
NA,TRBJ1-5,NA,TRBV19,CASNFVGGQPQHF,TGTGCCAGTAATTTCGTGGGGGGGCAGCCCCAGCATTTT
NA,TRBJ2-1,TRBD2,TRBV11-3,CASSPRLAGRNEQFF,TGTGCCAGCAGCCCTAGGCTAGCGGGCAGAAATGAGCAGTTCTTC
NA,TRBJ1-2,NA,TRBV11-2,CATGAGGSYGYTF,TGTGCCACCGGTGCGGGGGGCAGTTATGGCTACACCTTC
NA,TRBJ2-1,NA,TRBV7-2,CASSFSVGAGSNNEQFF,TGTGCCAGCAGCTTCTCTGTTGGGGCGGGGAGTAACAATGAGCAGTTCTTC
NA,TRBJ2-3,NA,TRBV28,CASRAVTDTQYF,TGTGCCAGCAGGGCAGTCACAGATACGCAGTATTTT
NA,TRBJ1-4,NA,TRBV11-2,CASSFNPLGGLFF,TGTGCCAGCAGCTTCAATCCCTTGGGGGGACTGTTTTTT
NA,TRBJ2-5,NA,TRBV6-5,CASSTQETQYF,TGTGCCAGCAGCACACAAGAGACCCAGTACTTC
NA,TRBJ2-7,NA,TRBV13,CASSHENAYEQYF,TGTGCCAGCAGCCACGAGAATGCATACGAGCAGTACTTC
NA,TRBJ2-7,NA,TRBV2,CASSGEQYF,TGTGCCAGCAGCGGGGAGCAGTACTTC
NA,TRBJ2-1,NA,TRBV2,CASSGNRVVF,TGTGCCAGCAGTGGGAACAGGGTAGTCTTC
NA,TRBJ2-7,TRBD2,TRBV5-6,CASSLVAGWSSYEQYF,TGTGCCAGCAGCTTGGTAGCGGGATGGAGCTCCTACGAGCAGTACTTC
NA,TRBJ2-1,NA,TRBV11-3,CASSLSSYNEQFF,TGTGCCAGCAGCTTGAGCTCCTACAATGAGCAGTTCTTC
NA,TRBJ1-2,NA,TRBV6-6,CASSLTEDYGYTF,TGTGCCAGCAGTTTGACCGAGGACTATGGCTACACCTTC
NA,TRBJ2-3,TRBD2,TRBV30,CAWSQGMGGDTQYF,TGTGCCTGGTCCCAGGGAATGGGGGGGGATACGCAGTATTTT
NA,TRBJ1-5,NA,TRBV6-5,CASRQGSYQPQHF,TGTGCCAGCAGACAGGGAAGCTACCAGCCCCAGCATTTT
NA,TRBJ1-2,NA,TRBV30,CAWSVGDSYGYTF,TGTGCCTGGAGTGTAGGGGACTCCTATGGCTACACCTTC
once,TRBJ2-3,TRBD2,TRBV9,CASSPPVREGLTDTQYF,TGTGCCAGCAGCCCCCCTGTGCGGGAGGGCCTCACAGATACGCAGTATTTT
NA,TRBJ2-5,NA,TRBV5-5,CASSLVGAQETQYF,TGTGCCAGCAGCTTGGTAGGGGCCCAAGAGACCCAGTACTTC
NA,TRBJ2-3,NA,TRBV20-1,CSASYQIRTDTQYF,TGCAGTGCTAGTTATCAGATCAGGACAGATACGCAGTATTTT
NA,TRBJ1-1,NA,TRBV5-6,CASSRGRAGETFF,TGTGCCAGCAGCCGAGGTCGAGCAGGGGAAACTTTCTTT
NA,TRBJ2-1,NA,TRBV5-4,CASSLTRNEQFF,TGTGCCAGCAGCTTGACCCGGAATGAGCAGTTCTTC
NA,TRBJ2-7,NA,TRBV28,CASSPNPPRVPYEQYF,TGTGCCAGCAGTCCTAACCCTCCGCGCGTACCCTACGAGCAGTACTTC
NA,TRBJ2-1,NA,TRBV29-1,CSVEGERAYNEQFF,TGCAGCGTTGAAGGCGAGCGGGCCTACAATGAGCAGTTCTTC
once,TRBJ1-6,TRBD1,TRBV6-5,CACQTGGNSPLHF,TGTGCCTGCCAAACAGGGGGGAATTCACCCCTCCACTTT
NA,TRBJ2-1,TRBD2,TRBV6-2/TRBV6-3,CASSQRPGLAFVEQFF,TGTGCCAGCAGCCAACGTCCGGGACTAGCCTTTGTTGAGCAGTTCTTC
once,TRBJ2-7,TRBD2,TRBV5-1,CASSLIGRNEQYF,TGCGCCAGCAGCTTAATCGGGAGGAACGAGCAGTACTTC
NA,TRBJ1-1,NA,TRBV14,CASSQVLEGRKAFF,TGTGCCAGCAGCCAAGTATTGGAGGGGAGGAAAGCTTTCTTT
NA,TRBJ1-4,NA,TRBV16,CASSQNRVGEKLFF,TGTGCCAGCAGCCAAAACAGGGTCGGTGAAAAACTGTTTTTT
NA,TRBJ2-3,TRBD2,TRBV5-4,CASGSSGSRTDTQYF,TGTGCCAGCGGGTCTAGCGGTTCCCGCACAGATACGCAGTATTTT
NA,TRBJ1-5,NA,TRBV7-9,CASSFPSSITQHF,TGTGCCAGCAGCTTCCCCAGTAGCATAACCCAGCATTTT
NA,TRBJ2-5,NA,TRBV29-1,CSVGGLETQYF,TGCAGCGTCGGGGGGCTAGAGACCCAGTACTTC
few,TRBJ1-2,NA,TRBV5-1,CASSLTGVNYGYTF,TGCGCCAGCAGCCTGACAGGAGTCAACTATGGCTACACCTTC
NA,TRBJ2-5,NA,TRBV11-3,CASSKPGVLQETQYF,TGTGCCAGCAGCAAACCGGGGGTTCTTCAAGAGACCCAGTACTTC
NA,TRBJ1-4,NA,TRBV6-1,CASSEARTMGKLFF,TGTGCCAGCAGTGAAGCAAGGACAATGGGAAAACTGTTTTTT
NA,TRBJ2-4,TRBD1,TRBV7-2,CASSYRGQEDIQYF,TGTGCCAGCAGCTATCGGGGACAGGAGGACATTCAGTACTTC
NA,TRBJ1-1,NA,TRBV28,CASSRLLRGERNTEAFF,TGTGCCAGCAGTCGCCTCCTCCGGGGAGAGAGGAACACTGAAGCTTTCTTT
NA,TRBJ2-1,TRBD2,TRBV6-5,CATGTSGEQFF,TGTGCCACCGGGACTAGCGGTGAGCAGTTCTTC